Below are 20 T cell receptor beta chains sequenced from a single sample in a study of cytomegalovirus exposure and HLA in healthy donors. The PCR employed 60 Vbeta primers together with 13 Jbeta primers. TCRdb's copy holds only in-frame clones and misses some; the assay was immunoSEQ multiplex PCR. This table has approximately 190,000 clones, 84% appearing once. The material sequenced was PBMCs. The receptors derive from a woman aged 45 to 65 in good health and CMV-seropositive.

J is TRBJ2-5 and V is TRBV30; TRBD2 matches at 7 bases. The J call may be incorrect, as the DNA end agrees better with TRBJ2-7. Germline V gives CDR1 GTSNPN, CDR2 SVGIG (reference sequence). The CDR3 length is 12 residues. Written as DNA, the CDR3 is TGTGCCTGGAATCGGCGGGGGTACGAGCAGTACTTC. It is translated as CAWNRRGYEQYF.

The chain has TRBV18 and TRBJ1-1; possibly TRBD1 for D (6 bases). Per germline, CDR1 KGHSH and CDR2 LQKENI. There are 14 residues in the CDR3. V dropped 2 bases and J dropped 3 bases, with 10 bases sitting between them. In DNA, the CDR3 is TGTGCCAGCTCACCAAAAGGGGGGGACACTGAAGCTTTCTTT. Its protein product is CASSPKGGDTEAFF.

The CDR3, as DNA: TGTGCCACGACGGGGGAGGGTATTTCACCCCTCCACTTT. Translating gives CATTGEGISPLHF. The chain uses TRBV10-3 and TRBJ1-6, with D possibly being TRBD1 (5 bases). The CDR3 covers 13 residues. V lost 10 bases, J lost 9 bases, and 16 bases lay in between. CDR1 and CDR2 (germline): ENHRY, SYGVKD.

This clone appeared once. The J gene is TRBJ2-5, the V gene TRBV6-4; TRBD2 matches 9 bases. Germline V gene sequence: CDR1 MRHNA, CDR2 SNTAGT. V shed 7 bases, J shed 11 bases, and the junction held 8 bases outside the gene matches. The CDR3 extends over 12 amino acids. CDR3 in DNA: TGTGCCAGCAACAGACTAGCGGAGGAGCAGTACTTC. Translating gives CASNRLAEEQYF.

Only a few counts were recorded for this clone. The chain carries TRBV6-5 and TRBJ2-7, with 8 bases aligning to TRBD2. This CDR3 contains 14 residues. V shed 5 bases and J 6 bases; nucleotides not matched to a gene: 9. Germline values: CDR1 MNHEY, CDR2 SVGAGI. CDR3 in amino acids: CASSRGGTKTEQYF. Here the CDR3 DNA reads TGTGCCAGCAGTCGGGGGGGGACTAAGACCGAGCAGTACTTC.

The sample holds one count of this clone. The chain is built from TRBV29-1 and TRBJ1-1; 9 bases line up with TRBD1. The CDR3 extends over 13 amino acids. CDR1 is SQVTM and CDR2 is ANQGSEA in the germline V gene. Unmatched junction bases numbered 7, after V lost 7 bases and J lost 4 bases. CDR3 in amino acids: CSGMGQGSTEAFF. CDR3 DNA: TGCAGCGGTATGGGACAGGGAAGCACTGAAGCTTTCTTT.

CDR3 coding DNA: TGCGCCAGCAGCTCAGACAACGCGGAAGCTTTCTTT. It encodes CASSSDNAEAFF. The J gene is TRBJ1-1, the V gene TRBV5-1; D is ambiguous. This CDR3 region has 12 residues. Trimming stripped 3 bases from V and 8 bases from J, with 11 bases between. CDR1 is SGHRS and CDR2 is YFSETQ in the germline V gene.

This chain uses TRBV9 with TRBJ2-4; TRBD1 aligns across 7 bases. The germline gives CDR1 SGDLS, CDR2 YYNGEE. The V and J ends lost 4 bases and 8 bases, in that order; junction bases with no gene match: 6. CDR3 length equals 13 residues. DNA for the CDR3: TGTGCCAGCAGCCGGGGACAGTGGGACATTCAGTACTTC. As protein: CASSRGQWDIQYF.

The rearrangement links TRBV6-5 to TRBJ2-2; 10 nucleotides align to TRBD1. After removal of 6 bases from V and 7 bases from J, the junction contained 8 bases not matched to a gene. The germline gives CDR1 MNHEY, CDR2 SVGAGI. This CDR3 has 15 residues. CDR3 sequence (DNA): TGTGCCAGCAGACCCCAGACAGGGGGCAACGGGGAGCTGTTTTTT. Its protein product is CASRPQTGGNGELFF.

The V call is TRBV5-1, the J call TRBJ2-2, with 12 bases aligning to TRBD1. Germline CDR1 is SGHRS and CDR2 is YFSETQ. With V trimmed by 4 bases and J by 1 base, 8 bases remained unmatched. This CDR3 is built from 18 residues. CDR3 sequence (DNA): TGCGCCAGCAGCACCGGGACAGGGGGCGGTAGGAACACCGGGGAGCTGTTTTTT. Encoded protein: CASSTGTGGGRNTGELFF.

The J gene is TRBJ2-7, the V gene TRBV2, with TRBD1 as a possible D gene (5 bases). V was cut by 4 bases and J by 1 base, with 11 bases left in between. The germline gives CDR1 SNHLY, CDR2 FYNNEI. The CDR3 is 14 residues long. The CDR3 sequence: CASSGQTGSYEQYF. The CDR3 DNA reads TGTGCCAGCAGTGGACAGACTGGATCCTACGAGCAGTACTTC.

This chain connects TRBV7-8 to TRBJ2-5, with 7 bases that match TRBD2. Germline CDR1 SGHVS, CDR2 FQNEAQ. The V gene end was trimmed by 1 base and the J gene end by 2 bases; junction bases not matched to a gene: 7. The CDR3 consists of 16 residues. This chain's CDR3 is CASSLVRGVAQETQYF. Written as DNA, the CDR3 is TGTGCCAGCAGCTTAGTTCGGGGGGTGGCACAAGAGACCCAGTACTTC.

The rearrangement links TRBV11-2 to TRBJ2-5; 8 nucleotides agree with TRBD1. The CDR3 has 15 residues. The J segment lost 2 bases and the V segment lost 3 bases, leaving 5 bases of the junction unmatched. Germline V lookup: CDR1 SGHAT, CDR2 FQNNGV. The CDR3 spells CASSFRGLLQETQYF. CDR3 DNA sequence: TGTGCCAGCAGCTTCAGGGGGCTCCTTCAAGAGACCCAGTACTTC.

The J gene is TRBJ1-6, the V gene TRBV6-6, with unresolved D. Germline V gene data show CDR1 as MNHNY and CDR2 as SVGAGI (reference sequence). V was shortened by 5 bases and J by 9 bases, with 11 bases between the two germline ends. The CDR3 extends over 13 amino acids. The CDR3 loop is CASSPLPSSPLHF. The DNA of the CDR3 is TGTGCCAGCAGTCCCCTACCTAGTTCACCCCTCCACTTT.

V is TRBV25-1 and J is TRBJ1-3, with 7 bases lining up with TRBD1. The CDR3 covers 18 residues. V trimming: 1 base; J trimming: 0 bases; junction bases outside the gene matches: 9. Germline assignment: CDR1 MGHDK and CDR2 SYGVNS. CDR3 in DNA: TGTGCCAGCAGTGAATCCCCCCGACAGGGATTCTCTGGAAACACCATATATTTT. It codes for CASSESPRQGFSGNTIYF.

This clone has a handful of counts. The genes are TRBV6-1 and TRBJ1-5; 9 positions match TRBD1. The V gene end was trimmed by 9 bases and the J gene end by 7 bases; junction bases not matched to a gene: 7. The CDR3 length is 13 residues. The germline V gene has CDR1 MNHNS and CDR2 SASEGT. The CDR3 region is CASAGTGNQPQHF. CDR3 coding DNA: TGTGCCAGTGCCGGGACAGGGAACCAGCCCCAGCATTTT.

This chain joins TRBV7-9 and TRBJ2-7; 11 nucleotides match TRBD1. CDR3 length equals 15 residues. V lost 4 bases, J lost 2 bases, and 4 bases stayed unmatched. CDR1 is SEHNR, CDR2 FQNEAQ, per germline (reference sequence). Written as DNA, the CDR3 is TGTGCCAGCAGCTCCGGGACAGGGGGAACCTACGAGCAGTACTTC. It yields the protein CASSSGTGGTYEQYF.

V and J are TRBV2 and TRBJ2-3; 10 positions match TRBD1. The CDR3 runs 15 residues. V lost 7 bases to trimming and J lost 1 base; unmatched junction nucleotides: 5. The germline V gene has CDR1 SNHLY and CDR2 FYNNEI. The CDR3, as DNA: TGTGCCAGCACTGCCGGGACAGGGGGCACAGATACGCAGTATTTT. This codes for CASTAGTGGTDTQYF. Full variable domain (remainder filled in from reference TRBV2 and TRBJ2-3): EPEVTQTPSHQVTQMGQEVILRCVPISNHLYFYWYRQILGQKVEFLVSFYNNEISEKSEIFDDQFSVERPDGSNFTLKIRSTKLEDSAMYFCASTAGTGGTDTQYFGPGTRLTVL.

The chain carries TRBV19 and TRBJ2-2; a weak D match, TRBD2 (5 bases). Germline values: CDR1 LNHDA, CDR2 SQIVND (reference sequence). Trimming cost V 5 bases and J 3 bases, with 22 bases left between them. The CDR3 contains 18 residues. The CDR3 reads CASSREPPGIRYTGELFF. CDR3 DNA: TGTGCCAGTAGTCGCGAACCACCGGGAATCAGATACACCGGGGAGCTGTTTTTT. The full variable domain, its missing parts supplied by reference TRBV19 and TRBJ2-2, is DGGITQSPKYLFRKEGQNVTLSCEQNLNHDAMYWYRQDPGQGLRLIYYSQIVNDFQKGDIAEGYSVSREKKESFPLTVTSAQKNPTAFYLCASSREPPGIRYTGELFFGEGSRLTVL.

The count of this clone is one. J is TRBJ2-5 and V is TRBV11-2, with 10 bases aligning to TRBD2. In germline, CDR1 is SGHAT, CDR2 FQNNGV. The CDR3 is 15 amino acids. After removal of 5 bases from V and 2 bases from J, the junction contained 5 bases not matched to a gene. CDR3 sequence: CASSPEAGGQETQYF. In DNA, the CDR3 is TGTGCCAGCAGCCCAGAAGCGGGGGGGCAAGAGACCCAGTACTTC.